These 31 T cell receptor beta chains came from one sample sequenced in a study of regulatory T cells in long-lasting Graves disease. Arm-PCR of CDR3 regions and iRepertoire HTBI primers were the basis on which TCR beta libraries were built. TCRdb used MiXCR to reprocess the multiplex PCR reads, holding one entry per CDR3 protein. The data hold about 540,000 distinct CDR3 sequences, with roughly 13% observed a single time. Time point specified: newly diagnosed GD, antithyroid drugs for less than 3 months. PBMCs were the source of the RNA used for TCR sequencing. The sample also formed part of further work on T cells in Graves' hyperthyroidism and ophthalmopathy.

Sample: peripheral blood mononuclear cells (PBMCs), taken at new diagnosis, from a patient treated with antithyroid drugs. These TCRs come from a man between 25 and 39 years old with Graves disease.

There are many counts of this clonotype. V gene TRBV6-5 combines with J gene TRBJ1-5; D might be TRBD1 (5 bases). This CDR3 contains 15 residues. CDR1 MNHEY and CDR2 SVGAGI come from the germline V gene. V lost 0 bases, J lost 11 bases, and 17 bases lay in between. The CDR3 DNA reads TGTGCCAGCAGTTACTCCCCGGGGGACGATCGATCCCAGCATTTT. It encodes CASSYSPGDDRSQHF.

This clonotype was observed a few times. The chain uses TRBV5-4 and TRBJ2-7, with a possible D match to TRBD1 (6 bases). This CDR3 is built from 15 residues. Germline V gene lookup returns CDR1 SGHNT and CDR2 YYREEE (reference sequence). With 2 bases removed from V and 3 bases from J, the gap between germline ends came to 15 bases. The CDR3 DNA sequence: TGTGCCAGCAGCTTAAGACAGGTGGGGAACTACGAGCAGTACTTC. It yields the protein CASSLRQVGNYEQYF.

There are a few counts of this clonotype. For the CDR3, the DNA is TGTGCCAGCAGTGACCCGACCGCCTATGAGCAGTTCTTC. Its protein is CASSDPTAYEQFF. J is TRBJ2-1 and V is TRBV2; D uncertain. From germline, CDR1 is SNHLY and CDR2 FYNNEI. The V and J ends lost 3 bases and 8 bases respectively, with 11 bases between them. The CDR3 runs to 13 residues. The whole variable domain, filled in from reference TRBV2 and TRBJ2-1, reads EPEVTQTPSHQVTQMGQEVILRCVPISNHLYFYWYRQILGQKVEFLVSFYNNEISEKSEIFDDQFSVERPDGSNFTLKIRSTKLEDSAMYFCASSDPTAYEQFFGPGTRLTVL.

There are a few counts of this clonotype. J is TRBJ2-3 and V is TRBV18; no clear D gene. CDR1 and CDR2 from the germline V gene are KGHSH and LQKENI. The CDR3 sequence is 14 residues long. The V end lost 3 bases, the J end lost 4 bases, and 11 bases lay between the germline ends. CDR3 sequence reads: CASSPQRRADTQYF. Written as DNA, the CDR3 is TGTGCCAGCTCACCCCAGCGAAGGGCAGATACGCAGTATTTT. Variable domain in full (rest from reference TRBV18 and TRBJ2-3): NAGVMQNPRHLVRRRGQEARLRCSPMKGHSHVYWYRQLPEEGLKFMVYLQKENIIDESGMPKERFSAEFPKEGPSILRIQQVVRGDSAAYFCASSPQRRADTQYFGPGTRLTVL.

This clonotype was counted ten times or more. The rearrangement joins TRBV7-6 to TRBJ2-3; TRBD1 aligns across 7 bases. After removal of 5 bases from V and 3 bases from J, the junction contained 8 bases not matched to a gene. CDR3 size: 15 residues. Germline CDR1 reads SGHVS; CDR2 reads FNYEAQ. DNA of the CDR3: TGTGCCAGCAGCATTTCAGGGGGTAAAACAGATACGCAGTATTTT. Its translation: CASSISGGKTDTQYF.

Concerning this clonotype: A much larger clone is a single base away; this may be a read error. The V and J genes are TRBV6-1 and TRBJ1-5; possible D gene TRBD1, 6 bases. In germline, CDR1 is MNHNS, CDR2 SASEGT. Trimming shortened V by 10 bases and J by 1 base, and 17 bases separated the two germline ends. This CDR3 comprises 15 residues. The CDR3 is CANSRTVTSNQPQHF. CDR3 sequence (DNA): TGTGCCAACAGCCGGACAGTGACGAGCAATCAGCCCCAGCATTTT.

This clonotype has just a few counts. V and J are TRBV9 and TRBJ2-1; TRBD2 matches at 8 bases. V was clipped by 4 bases and J by 9 bases; unmatched bases: 15. The CDR3 has 16 residues. Germline V CDR1 and CDR2: SGDLS, YYNGEE. The CDR3 reads CASSPRLASPIGEQFF. The CDR3 DNA reads TGTGCCAGCAGCCCTCGACTAGCGAGTCCAATTGGTGAGCAGTTCTTC.

Many counts were recorded for this clonotype. This chain connects TRBV12-3 or TRBV12-4 to TRBJ2-3, with 7 bases aligning to TRBD2. Germline trimming cut 3 bases from V and 2 bases from J; bases unmatched to any gene: 2. CDR3 length equals 14 residues. CDR3 protein: CASSFGRITDTQYF. For the CDR3, the DNA is TGTGCCAGCAGTTTCGGGAGGATCACAGATACGCAGTATTTT.

Points on this clonotype: A read error may be the cause here, since a much bigger clone is one base away. Here the CDR3 omits its conserved ending phenylalanine or tryptophan, so a read error is the likely source. The CDR3 DNA sequence: TGTGCCAGCACCAAATACTGGGACCGGACACCGGAGGGGCCCCAGCATTCT. Protein sequence: CASTKYWDRTPEGPQHS. The chain has TRBV6-2 or TRBV6-3 and TRBJ1-5, with D possibly matching TRBD1 (5 bases). There are 17 residues in the CDR3. V was cut by 7 bases and J by 9 bases, with 28 bases left in between. In germline, CDR1 is MNHEY, CDR2 SVGEGT.

This clonotype was picked up many times. The chain couples TRBV30 to TRBJ2-3; no reliable D call. Trimming stripped 5 bases from V and 6 bases from J, with 12 bases between. CDR1 is GTSNPN and CDR2 is SVGIG in the germline V gene (reference sequence). CDR3 size: 12 residues. The CDR3 nucleotides read TGTGCCTGGGACATCTTGGGGGATACGCAGTATTTT. It specifies CAWDILGDTQYF.

This clonotype has ten or more counts. The V and J genes are TRBV7-2 and TRBJ2-7; possible D gene TRBD2, 6 bases. The CDR3 contains 14 residues. CDR1 and CDR2 (germline): SGHTA, FQGNSA. Trimming took off 2 bases at V and 4 bases at J, with 12 bases between the two ends. The CDR3 sequence is CASSLLLAVYEQYF. CDR3 coding DNA: TGTGCCAGCAGCTTACTATTAGCGGTATACGAGCAGTACTTC.

This clonotype appeared many times. This chain joins TRBV12-5 and TRBJ2-7; either TRBD1 or TRBD2 may supply D (5 bases each). The CDR3 contains 14 residues. Germline values: CDR1 LGHNT, CDR2 FRNRAP. The V end was cut by 4 bases, the J end by 5 bases, with 15 bases between. The CDR3 sequence is CASGSWDRVHEQYF. The DNA for the CDR3 is TGTGCTAGTGGTTCGTGGGACCGCGTCCACGAGCAGTACTTC.

There are many counts of this clonotype. The V call is TRBV24-1, the J call TRBJ1-4, with TRBD1 as a possible D gene (5 bases). The germline V gene has CDR1 KGHDR and CDR2 SFDVKD. V gave up 7 bases and J gave up 0 bases, with 8 bases separating them. This CDR3 comprises 14 residues. The CDR3 region is CATSRQPTNEKLFF. DNA for the CDR3: TGTGCCACCAGCCGACAGCCAACTAATGAAAAACTGTTTTTT.

This clonotype was detected ten times or more. The rearrangement uses TRBV25-1 and TRBJ1-6, with D perhaps TRBD1 (5 bases). The V gene's germline CDR1 is MGHDK and CDR2 SYGVNS. This CDR3 contains 13 residues. With 5 bases removed from V and 8 bases from J, the gap between germline ends came to 10 bases. The CDR3 region has the DNA TGTGCCAGCAGTACGAGGGGTTATTCACCCCTCCACTTT. Translated, it gives CASSTRGYSPLHF.

This clonotype was detected a few times. The V gene is TRBV12-3 or TRBV12-4, the J gene TRBJ1-3; the D is unclear. This CDR3 has 14 amino acids. Trimming shortened V by 3 bases and J by 0 bases, and 6 bases separated the two germline ends. CDR3 bases: TGTGCCAGCAGTTTTGGGTCCTCTGGAAACACCATATATTTT. Protein product: CASSFGSSGNTIYF.

The chain recombines TRBV14 with TRBJ2-1, with D maybe TRBD2 (7 bases). CDR3 length: 16 amino acids. Germline CDR1 is SGHDN and CDR2 is FVKESK. V was shortened by 5 bases and J by 7 bases, with 21 bases between the two germline ends. Here the CDR3 reads CASSYLGGGPGNEQFF. The CDR3 DNA sequence: TGTGCCAGCAGCTACCTAGGGGGAGGGCCGGGGAATGAGCAGTTCTTC.

This clonotype appeared many times. The chain uses TRBV15 and TRBJ1-4; D gene ambiguous. CDR3 size: 14 residues. The V end was cut by 5 bases, the J end by 7 bases, with 14 bases between. Germline V gene lookup returns CDR1 LNHNV and CDR2 YYDKDF (reference sequence). The CDR3 loop is CATSSPNWGEKLFF. The CDR3 nucleotides are TGTGCCACCAGCTCCCCCAACTGGGGTGAAAAACTGTTTTTT.

On this clonotype: Just one base apart from a much larger clone, this may be a read error. The rearrangement joins TRBV27 to TRBJ2-1; D is perhaps TRBD1 (6 bases). The CDR3 runs to 16 residues. Trimming cost V 8 bases and J 4 bases, with 21 bases left between them. Germline values: CDR1 MNHEY, CDR2 SMNVEV (reference sequence). The CDR3 sequence: CASSIFGAGVYNEQFF. For the CDR3, the DNA is TGTGCCAGCTCGATTTTTGGGGCAGGGGTATACAATGAGCAGTTCTTC.

The rearrangement uses TRBV28 and TRBJ2-7; TRBD2 matches 14 bases. The CDR3 has 16 residues. V lost 5 bases to trimming and J lost 4 bases; unmatched junction nucleotides: 7. The germline V gene has CDR1 MDHEN and CDR2 SYDVKM. This CDR3 reads CASSLLGTSGSYEQYF. The CDR3 coding sequence is TGTGCCAGCAGTCTCCTTGGGACTAGCGGGAGTTACGAGCAGTACTTC.

The sample holds many counts of this clonotype. The rearrangement uses TRBV2 and TRBJ1-1, with 9 bases identical to TRBD1. The CDR3 extends over 14 amino acids. The trim removed 10 bases at V and 1 base at J, leaving 7 bases unmatched. Germline V gene lookup returns CDR1 SNHLY and CDR2 FYNNEI. CDR3 sequence: CAIRTGDQNTEAFF. Written as DNA, the CDR3 is TGTGCCATCCGGACAGGGGACCAGAACACTGAAGCTTTCTTT.

V usage is TRBV7-9 and J usage is TRBJ1-3; the D gene is possibly TRBD1 (5 bases). Trimming stripped 5 bases from V and 0 bases from J, with 26 bases between. Germline values: CDR1 SEHNR, CDR2 FQNEAQ (reference sequence). This CDR3 has 20 amino acids. Written as DNA, the CDR3 is TGTGCCAGCAGCCCATTTCGCCCCTCACTGACAGAGAGCTCTGGAAACACCATATATTTT. Translated, it gives CASSPFRPSLTESSGNTIYF.

Details on this clonotype: A much larger clone is a single base away; this may be a read error. This chain joins TRBV12-3 or TRBV12-4 and TRBJ2-1; no clear D. The CDR3 runs 11 residues. CDR3 amino acids: CASSFGDERFF. The CDR3 DNA sequence: TGTGCCAGCAGTTTTGGGGATGAGCGGTTCTTC.

This chain joins TRBV20-1 and TRBJ2-1; TRBD2 matches at 8 bases. V shed 3 bases and J 1 base; nucleotides not matched to a gene: 8. Germline V gives CDR1 DFQATT, CDR2 SNEGSKA (reference sequence). CDR3 length equals 16 residues. For the CDR3, the DNA is TGCAGTGCTAGGGATAGCGGGAAATGGTCCTACAATGAGCAGTTCTTC. Amino acids: CSARDSGKWSYNEQFF.

This clonotype was detected only a few times. The chain couples TRBV10-2 to TRBJ2-2; 12 bases are a match to TRBD2. CDR1 and CDR2 from the germline V gene are WSHSY and SAAADI. CDR3 length equals 16 residues. Trimming cost V 0 bases and J 4 bases; bases outside gene matches: 0. CDR3 amino acids: CASSESGLAGTGELFF. Written as DNA, the CDR3 is TGCGCCAGCAGTGAGTCGGGACTAGCGGGCACCGGGGAGCTGTTTTTT.

This clonotype was recorded many times. V gene TRBV7-2 combines with J gene TRBJ2-7, with 8 bases lining up with TRBD2. Trimming took 5 bases from V and 3 from J; bases not matched to a gene: 12. The CDR3 runs 16 residues. CDR1 and CDR2 (germline): SGHTA, FQGNSA. The CDR3 is CASSPPGLAGLYEQYF. The CDR3 bases are TGTGCCAGCAGCCCTCCCGGTCTAGCGGGTCTCTACGAGCAGTACTTC.

This clonotype has ten or more counts. J is TRBJ2-7 and V is TRBV12-5; D gene unclear. Per germline, CDR1 LGHNT and CDR2 FRNRAP. The CDR3 is 15 amino acids. V lost 0 bases, J lost 3 bases, and 12 bases lay in between. The CDR3 protein is CASGLVPFEYYEQYF. In nucleotides, the CDR3 is TGTGCTAGTGGTTTGGTACCCTTCGAATACTACGAGCAGTACTTC.

The table lists this clonotype with many counts. The V call is TRBV27, the J call TRBJ2-3; D is possibly TRBD2 (6 bases). V was clipped by 4 bases and J by 3 bases, with 14 bases between them. The germline V gene encodes CDR1 MNHEY and CDR2 SMNVEV (reference sequence). The CDR3 runs 15 residues. DNA for the CDR3: TGTGCCAGCAGTTCCGGGACTCCCAATACAGATACGCAGTATTTT. As protein: CASSSGTPNTDTQYF.

Only a few counts were recorded for this clonotype. The chain uses TRBV24-1 and TRBJ2-4; D ambiguous. Trimming removed 8 bases from V and 0 bases from J, with 7 bases in between. Germline lookup yields CDR1 KGHDR and CDR2 SFDVKD. The CDR3 runs 13 residues. The DNA for the CDR3 is TGTGCCACCACTTTCCTAGCCAAAAACATTCAGTACTTC. The encoded protein is CATTFLAKNIQYF.

The sample holds many counts of this clonotype. The V call is TRBV11-3, the J call TRBJ2-1; D uncertain. The germline V gene encodes CDR1 SGHNT and CDR2 YENEEA. The CDR3 is 15 amino acids. V lost 5 bases, J lost 0 bases, and 11 bases lay in between. CDR3 region: CASSPRMGSYNEQFF. DNA of the CDR3: TGTGCCAGCAGCCCGAGGATGGGCTCCTACAATGAGCAGTTCTTC.

This clonotype has only a few counts. The genes are TRBV12-5 and TRBJ1-2, with 7 bases aligning to TRBD1. The CDR3 spans 15 residues. The germline V gene has CDR1 LGHNT and CDR2 FRNRAP. J gave up 2 bases and V 5 bases, and 8 bases lay outside the gene matches. The CDR3 reads CASGMGTVDNYGYTF. The CDR3 DNA reads as TGTGCTAGTGGTATGGGGACAGTCGACAACTATGGCTACACCTTC.

In its sample, this clonotype was seen many times. V is TRBV29-1 and J is TRBJ2-5, with D maybe TRBD2 (5 bases). Trimming removed 4 bases at V and 5 bases at J, with 14 bases between. The CDR3 is made up of 13 amino acids. Germline lookup yields CDR1 SQVTM and CDR2 ANQGSEA. Written as DNA, the CDR3 is TGCAGCGTTGCCCCCCGGTTAGCGGAGACCCAGTACTTC. Amino acids: CSVAPRLAETQYF.